This T cell receptor (beta chain) was sequenced in a study of blood T cell repertoires in COVID-19. As originally analysed: Reference gene primers were amplified, and this amplification served to estimate nucleated cell counts. This table comes from immunoSEQ multiplex PCR, and its TCRdb copy is limited to in-frame clones, with some not included. That table gives V, J and clone size, and the DNA gave D and trimming. The repertoire includes fewer than 350,000 clones, around nine tenths of them detected once, and approximately 10% sits in the top ten. Germline lookup yields CDR1 MNHNY and CDR2 SVGAGI (reference sequence). This CDR3 region has 17 residues. The V gene end was trimmed by 5 bases and the J gene end by 5 bases; junction bases not matched to a gene: 18.

The sequenced sample was peripheral blood. The TCR originated in a man aged 40-49 years with active or convalescent COVID-19. The chain links TRBV6-6 to TRBJ2-7, with 7 bases that match TRBD1. The DNA for the CDR3 is TGTGCCAGCAGTCGCGTTCTAACCTACGTAGGGGGCGACGAGCAGTACTTC. Amino acids: CASSRVLTYVGGDEQYF.